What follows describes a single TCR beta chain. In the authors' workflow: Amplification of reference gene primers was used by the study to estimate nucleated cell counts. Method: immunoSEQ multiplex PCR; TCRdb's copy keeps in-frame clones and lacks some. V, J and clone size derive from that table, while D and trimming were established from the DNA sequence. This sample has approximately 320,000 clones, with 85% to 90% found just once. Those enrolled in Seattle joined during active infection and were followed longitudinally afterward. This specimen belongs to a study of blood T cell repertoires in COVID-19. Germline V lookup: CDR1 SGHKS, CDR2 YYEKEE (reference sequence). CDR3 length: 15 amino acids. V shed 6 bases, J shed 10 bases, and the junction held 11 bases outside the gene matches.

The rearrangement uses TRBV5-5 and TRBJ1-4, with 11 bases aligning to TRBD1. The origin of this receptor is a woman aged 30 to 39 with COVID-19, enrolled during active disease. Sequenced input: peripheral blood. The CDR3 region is CASNALGTGGGKLFF. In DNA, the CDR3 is TGTGCCAGCAACGCGCTCGGGACAGGGGGAGGAAAACTGTTTTTT.